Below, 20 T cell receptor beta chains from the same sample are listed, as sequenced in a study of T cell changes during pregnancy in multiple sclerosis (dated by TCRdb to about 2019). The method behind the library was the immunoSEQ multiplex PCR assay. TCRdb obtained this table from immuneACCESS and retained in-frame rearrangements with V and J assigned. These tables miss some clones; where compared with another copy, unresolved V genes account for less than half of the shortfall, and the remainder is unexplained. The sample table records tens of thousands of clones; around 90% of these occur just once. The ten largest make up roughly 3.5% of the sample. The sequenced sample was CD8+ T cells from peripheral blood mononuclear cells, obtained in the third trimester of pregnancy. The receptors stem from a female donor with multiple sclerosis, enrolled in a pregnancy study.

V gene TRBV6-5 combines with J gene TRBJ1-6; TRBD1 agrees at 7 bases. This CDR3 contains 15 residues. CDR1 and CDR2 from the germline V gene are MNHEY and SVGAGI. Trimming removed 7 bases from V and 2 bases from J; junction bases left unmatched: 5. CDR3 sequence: CASTPGGTYNSPLHF. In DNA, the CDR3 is TGTGCCAGCACCCCAGGGGGGACCTATAATTCACCCCTCCACTTT.

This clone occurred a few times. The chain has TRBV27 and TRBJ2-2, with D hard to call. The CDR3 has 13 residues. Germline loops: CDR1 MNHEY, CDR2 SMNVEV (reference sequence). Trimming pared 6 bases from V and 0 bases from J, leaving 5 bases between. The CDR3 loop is CASRPTNTGELFF. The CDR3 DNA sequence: TGTGCCAGCAGACCTACGAACACCGGGGAGCTGTTTTTT.

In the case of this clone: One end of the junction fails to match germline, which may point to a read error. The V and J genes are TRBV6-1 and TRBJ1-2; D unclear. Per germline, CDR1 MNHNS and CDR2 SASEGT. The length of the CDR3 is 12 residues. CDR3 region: CASSERGVGHTF. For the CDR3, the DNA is TGTGCCAGCAGTGAACGCGGGGTTGGCCACACCTTC.

CDR3 sequence (DNA): TGCAGCGTTGTCCCGGGGACAGGGTTGAACTATGGCTACACCTTC. Translated, it gives CSVVPGTGLNYGYTF. The chain joins TRBV29-1 to TRBJ1-2; 9 bases match TRBD1. The germline CDR1 and CDR2 sequences are SQVTM and ANQGSEA. The length of the CDR3 is 15 residues. With 4 bases clipped from V and 2 bases from J, the junction kept 8 bases outside the gene matches.

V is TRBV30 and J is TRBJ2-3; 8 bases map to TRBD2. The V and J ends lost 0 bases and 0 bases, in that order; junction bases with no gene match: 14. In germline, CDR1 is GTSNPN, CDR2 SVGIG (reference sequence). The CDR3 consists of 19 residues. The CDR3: CAWSVPLTKAGVSTDTQYF. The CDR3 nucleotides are TGTGCCTGGAGTGTACCGCTGACCAAAGCGGGGGTGAGCACAGATACGCAGTATTTT.

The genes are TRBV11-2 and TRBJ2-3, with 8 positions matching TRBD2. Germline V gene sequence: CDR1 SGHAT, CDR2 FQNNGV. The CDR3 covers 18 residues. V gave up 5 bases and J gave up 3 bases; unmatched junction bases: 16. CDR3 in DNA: TGTGCCAGCAGCGTGTTCGGGGGGGCAAATTTCCTTACAGATACGCAGTATTTT. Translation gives CASSVFGGANFLTDTQYF.

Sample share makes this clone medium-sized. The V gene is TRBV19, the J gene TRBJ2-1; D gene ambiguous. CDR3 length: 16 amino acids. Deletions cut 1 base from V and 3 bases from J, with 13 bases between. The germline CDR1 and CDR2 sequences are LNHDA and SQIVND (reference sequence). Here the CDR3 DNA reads TGTGCCAGTAGTATAGTTTCGCCGGAGAACTACAATGAGCAGTTCTTC. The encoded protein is CASSIVSPENYNEQFF. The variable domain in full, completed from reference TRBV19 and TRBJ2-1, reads DGGITQSPKYLFRKEGQNVTLSCEQNLNHDAMYWYRQDPGQGLRLIYYSQIVNDFQKGDIAEGYSVSREKKESFPLTVTSAQKNPTAFYLCASSIVSPENYNEQFFGPGTRLTVL.

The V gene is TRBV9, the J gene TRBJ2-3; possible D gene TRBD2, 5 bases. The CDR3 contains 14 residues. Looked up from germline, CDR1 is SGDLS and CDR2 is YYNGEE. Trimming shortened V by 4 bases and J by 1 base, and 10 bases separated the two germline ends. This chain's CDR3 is CASSPPGGTDTQYF. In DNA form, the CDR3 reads TGTGCCAGCAGCCCTCCCGGGGGCACAGATACGCAGTATTTT.

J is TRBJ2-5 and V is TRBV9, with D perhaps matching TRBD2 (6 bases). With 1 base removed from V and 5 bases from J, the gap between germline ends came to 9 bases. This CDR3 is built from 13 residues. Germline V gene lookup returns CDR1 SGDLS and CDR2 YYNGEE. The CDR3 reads CASSVPGLETQYF. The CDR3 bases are TGTGCCAGCAGCGTACCGGGACTGGAGACCCAGTACTTC.

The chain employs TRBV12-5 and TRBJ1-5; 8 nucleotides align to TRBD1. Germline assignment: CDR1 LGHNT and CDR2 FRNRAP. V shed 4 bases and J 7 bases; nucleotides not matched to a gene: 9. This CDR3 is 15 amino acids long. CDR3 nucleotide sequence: TGTGCTAGTGGTTCGACAGGGGCCCAGGGGCAGCCCCAGCATTTT. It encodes CASGSTGAQGQPQHF.

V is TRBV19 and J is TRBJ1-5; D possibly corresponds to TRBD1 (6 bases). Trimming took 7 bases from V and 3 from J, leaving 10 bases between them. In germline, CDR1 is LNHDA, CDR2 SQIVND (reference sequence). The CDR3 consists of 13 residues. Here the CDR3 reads CASIGQLNQPQHF. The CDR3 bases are TGTGCCAGTATTGGACAGCTCAATCAGCCCCAGCATTTT.

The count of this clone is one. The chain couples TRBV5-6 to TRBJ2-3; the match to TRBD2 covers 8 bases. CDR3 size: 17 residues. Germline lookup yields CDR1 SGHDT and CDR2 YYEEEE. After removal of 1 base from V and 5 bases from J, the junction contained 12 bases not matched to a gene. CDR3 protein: CASSLRVTGAGGDTQYF. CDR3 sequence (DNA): TGTGCCAGCAGCTTGAGGGTGACGGGGGCGGGAGGAGATACGCAGTATTTT.

CDR3 sequence: CASSGAVAGAGETQYF. In nucleotides, the CDR3 is TGTGCCAGCAGTGGCGCGGTAGCGGGGGCCGGGGAGACCCAGTACTTC. The chain employs TRBV2 and TRBJ2-5, with 9 bases aligning to TRBD2. This CDR3 spans 16 amino acids. The germline V gene has CDR1 SNHLY and CDR2 FYNNEI. J lost 5 bases, V lost 4 bases, and 11 bases had no gene match.

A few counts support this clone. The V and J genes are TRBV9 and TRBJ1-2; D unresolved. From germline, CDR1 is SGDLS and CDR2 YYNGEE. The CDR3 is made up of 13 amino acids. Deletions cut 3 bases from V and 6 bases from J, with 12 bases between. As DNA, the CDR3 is TGTGCCAGCAGCGCCCTGGTCGGGAATGGCTACACCTTC. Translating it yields CASSALVGNGYTF.

The CDR3 DNA is TGTGCCAGCAGCATGATAGCGGGGGCCTACAATGAGCAGTTCTTC. Translated: CASSMIAGAYNEQFF. The chain links TRBV7-3 to TRBJ2-1, with 9 bases identical to TRBD2. This CDR3 has 15 amino acids. V shed 5 bases and J 2 bases; nucleotides not matched to a gene: 4. Germline loops: CDR1 SGHTA, CDR2 FQGTGA.

The CDR3 loop is CASSPAGTGSTEAFF. The CDR3 nucleotides are TGTGCCAGCAGCCCGGCCGGGACAGGGAGCACTGAAGCTTTCTTT. This chain uses TRBV9 with TRBJ1-1; the match to TRBD1 covers 9 bases. The CDR3 is made up of 15 amino acids. Germline values: CDR1 SGDLS, CDR2 YYNGEE. Losses at the gene ends were 4 bases for V and 4 bases for J; bases not matched to a gene: 8. Full variable domain (rest looked up from reference TRBV9 and TRBJ1-1): DSGVTQTPKHLITATGQRVTLRCSPRSGDLSVYWYQQSLDQGLQFLIQYYNGEERAKGNILERFSAQQFPDLHSELNLSSLELGDSALYFCASSPAGTGSTEAFFGQGTRLTVV.

As DNA, the CDR3 is TGTGCCAGCAGTCAGATAGCACAGGGGATTAATGAAAAACTGTTTTTT. It is translated as CASSQIAQGINEKLFF. This chain joins TRBV25-1 and TRBJ1-4, with 7 bases matching TRBD1. This CDR3 has 16 amino acids. CDR1 MGHDK and CDR2 SYGVNS come from the germline V gene. The J segment lost 4 bases and the V segment lost 5 bases, leaving 10 bases of the junction unmatched.

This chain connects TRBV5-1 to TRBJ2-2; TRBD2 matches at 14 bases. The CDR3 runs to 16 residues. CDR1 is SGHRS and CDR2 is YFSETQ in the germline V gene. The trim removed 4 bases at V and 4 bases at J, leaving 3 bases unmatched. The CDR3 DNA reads TGCGCCAGCAGCACCGGGACTAGCGGGGGCACCGGGGAGCTGTTTTTT. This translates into CASSTGTSGGTGELFF.

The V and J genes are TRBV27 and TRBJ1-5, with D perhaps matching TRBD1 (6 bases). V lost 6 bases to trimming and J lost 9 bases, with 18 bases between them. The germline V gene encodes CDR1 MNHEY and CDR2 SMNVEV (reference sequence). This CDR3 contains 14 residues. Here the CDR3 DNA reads TGTGCCAGCAGCATGGGGGGGGCTGTCGGGCCCCAGCATTTT. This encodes CASSMGGAVGPQHF.

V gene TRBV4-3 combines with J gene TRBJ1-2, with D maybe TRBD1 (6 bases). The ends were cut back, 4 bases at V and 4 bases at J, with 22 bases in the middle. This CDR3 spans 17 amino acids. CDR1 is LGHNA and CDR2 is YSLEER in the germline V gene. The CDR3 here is CASSLGDDTGKAYGYTF. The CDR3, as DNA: TGCGCCAGCAGCCTAGGCGACGATACAGGGAAGGCCTATGGCTACACCTTC.